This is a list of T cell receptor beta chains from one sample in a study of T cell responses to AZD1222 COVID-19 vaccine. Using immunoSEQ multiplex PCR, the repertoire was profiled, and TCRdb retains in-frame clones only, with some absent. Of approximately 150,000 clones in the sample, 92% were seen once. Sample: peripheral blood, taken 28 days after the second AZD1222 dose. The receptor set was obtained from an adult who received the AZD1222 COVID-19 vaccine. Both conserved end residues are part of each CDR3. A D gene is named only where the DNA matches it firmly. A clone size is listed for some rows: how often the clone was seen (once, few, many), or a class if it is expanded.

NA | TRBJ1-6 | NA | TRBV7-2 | TGTGCCAGCACCCCTAGTTCCCGGGGTCTTAATTCACCCCTCCACTTT | CASTPSSRGLNSPLHF
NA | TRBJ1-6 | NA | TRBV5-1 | TGCGCCAGCAGCTTGGACGGGGATTCACCCCTCCACTTT | CASSLDGDSPLHF
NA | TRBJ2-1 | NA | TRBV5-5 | TGTGCCAGCAGCACCAAACCTACTAGCAGCTCCTACAATGAGCAGTTCTTC | CASSTKPTSSSYNEQFF
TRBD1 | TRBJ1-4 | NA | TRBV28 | TGTGCCAGCAGTTTCAGGGGGTCGGGTGAAAAACTGTTTTTT | CASSFRGSGEKLFF
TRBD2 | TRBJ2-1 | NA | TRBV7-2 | TGTGCAAGTCGGGTGAGCGGGGTCGATGAGCAGTTCTTC | CASRVSGVDEQFF
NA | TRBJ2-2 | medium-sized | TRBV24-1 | TGTGCCACCAGTGATTTCAGGGACACCGGGGAGCTGTTTTTT | CATSDFRDTGELFF
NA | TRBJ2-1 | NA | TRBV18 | TGTGCCAGCTCACTCCCTGGGAGGGGGGATGAGCAGTTCTTC | CASSLPGRGDEQFF
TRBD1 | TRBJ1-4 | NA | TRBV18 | TGTGCCAGCTCACCCGGGACAGCTAACGAAAAACTGTTTTTT | CASSPGTANEKLFF
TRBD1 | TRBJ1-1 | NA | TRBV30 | TGTGCCTGGAGGATAGGGGACAGGCGAAACACTGAAGCTTTCTTT | CAWRIGDRRNTEAFF
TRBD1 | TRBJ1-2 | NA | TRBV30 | TGTGCCTGGAGTGGGACAGGGGGCCGTGGCTACACCTTC | CAWSGTGGRGYTF